The 24 T cell receptor beta chains below all came from one sample that was sequenced in a study of T cells after yellow fever vaccination. TCRdb re-called the 5' RACE reads with MiXCR, one entry per CDR3 protein. The data show tens of thousands of distinct CDR3 sequences, less than 8.5% seen once. The sample here was CD8+ T cells sorted from PBMCs, taken around 45 days after the first yellow fever vaccination. All receptors come from a man aged 18 to 30 who received the YFV17D yellow fever vaccine.

A few counts support this clonotype. The V gene is TRBV5-1, the J gene TRBJ2-1; 10 positions agree with TRBD2. V gave up 1 base and J gave up 2 bases; unmatched junction bases: 9. The CDR3 contains 18 residues. Germline V CDR1 and CDR2: SGHRS, YFSETQ. The DNA for the CDR3 is TGCGCCAGCAGCTTGTCTGGGACTAGCGACTACACCTACAATGAGCAGTTCTTC. The encoded protein is CASSLSGTSDYTYNEQFF.

This clonotype appeared many times. V gene TRBV12-3 or TRBV12-4 combines with J gene TRBJ2-2; D remains ambiguous. The CDR3 sequence is 11 residues long. V was trimmed by 6 bases and J by 3 bases, leaving 2 bases between them. CDR3 sequence reads: CASRYTGELFF. CDR3 in DNA: TGTGCCAGCAGGTACACCGGGGAGCTGTTTTTT.

This clonotype was detected ten times or more. V and J are TRBV19 and TRBJ1-5; D might be TRBD1 (6 bases). The length of the CDR3 is 15 residues. Trimming took off 3 bases at V and 3 bases at J, with 12 bases between the two ends. CDR1 is LNHDA and CDR2 is SQIVND in the germline V gene (reference sequence). CDR3 protein: CASSIGSGVNQPQHF. CDR3 DNA sequence: TGTGCCAGTAGTATCGGGTCAGGGGTCAATCAGCCCCAGCATTTT.

At least ten counts were recorded for this clonotype. The chain links TRBV20-1 to TRBJ1-4; D ambiguous. In germline, CDR1 is DFQATT, CDR2 SNEGSKA (reference sequence). V dropped 6 bases and J dropped 8 bases, with 16 bases sitting between them. There are 13 residues in the CDR3. CDR3 nucleotides: TGCAGTGCCCGGCGGGGTGATGGAGAAAAACTGTTTTTT. Protein product: CSARRGDGEKLFF.

There are many counts of this clonotype. The chain combines TRBV7-9 with TRBJ2-7; no firm D call. Germline V CDR1 and CDR2: SEHNR, FQNEAQ (reference sequence). V lost 5 bases to trimming and J lost 2 bases, with 16 bases between them. The CDR3 contains 15 residues. The CDR3 DNA sequence: TGTGCCAGCAGCCGGATGGGCAGGCCCCCCTACGAGCAGTACGTC. Amino acid sequence: CASSRMGRPPYEQYV.

This clonotype was detected ten times or more. This chain uses TRBV4-2 with TRBJ2-3; 9 bases line up with TRBD2. The V segment lost 4 bases and the J segment 0 bases; nucleotides outside the gene matches: 11. Germline CDR1 is LGHNA and CDR2 is YNFKEQ. The CDR3 has 18 residues. The CDR3 sequence is CASSPPGLAGTSTDTQYF. The CDR3 DNA reads as TGTGCCAGCAGCCCCCCAGGGCTAGCGGGGACTAGCACAGATACGCAGTATTTT.

This clonotype was seen ten or more times. The genes are TRBV6-2 or TRBV6-3 and TRBJ2-7; TRBD2 matches 7 bases. The germline V gene has CDR1 MNHEY and CDR2 SVGEGT. With V trimmed by 5 bases and J by 2 bases, 6 bases remained unmatched. This CDR3 comprises 14 residues. CDR3 region: CASSKTSPTYEQYF. CDR3 nucleotides: TGTGCCAGCAGTAAGACTAGCCCTACCTACGAGCAGTACTTC.

This clonotype was seen just once. A much larger clone lies one base from this, so it may be a read error. The chain is built from TRBV6-1 and TRBJ2-1; TRBD2 agrees at 8 bases. V gave up 6 bases and J gave up 8 bases; unmatched junction bases: 9. The CDR3 length is 14 residues. Germline V gene data show CDR1 as MNHNS and CDR2 as SASEGT. DNA for the CDR3: TGTGCCAGCAGCTCACGGGGGGGCACACATGAGCAGTTCTTC. Translation: CASSSRGGTHEQFF.

The sample holds many counts of this clonotype. The chain employs TRBV7-9 and TRBJ2-1; D unresolved. V lost 1 base and J 10 bases, leaving 5 bases between the germline ends. CDR3 length: 11 amino acids. CDR1 is SEHNR, CDR2 FQNEAQ, per germline (reference sequence). The CDR3 nucleotides are TGTGCCAGCAGCTTAGGTGCCGAGCAGTTCTTC. It translates to CASSLGAEQFF.

At least ten counts were recorded for this clonotype. V is TRBV12-3 or TRBV12-4 and J is TRBJ1-5; no firm D call. Trimming removed 1 base at V and 5 bases at J, with 12 bases between. CDR3 length: 15 amino acids. The CDR3 sequence: CASSLGQSPDQPQHF. CDR3 in DNA: TGTGCCAGCAGTTTAGGGCAGTCCCCCGATCAGCCCCAGCATTTT.

This clonotype showed up many times. V and J are TRBV10-3 and TRBJ2-5; 9 bases map to TRBD2. Trimming took 3 bases from V and 5 from J; bases not matched to a gene: 7. Germline loops: CDR1 ENHRY, CDR2 SYGVKD. The CDR3 has 15 residues. The CDR3 protein is CAISDVAGGMETQYF. For the CDR3, the DNA is TGTGCCATCAGTGATGTGGCGGGGGGGATGGAGACCCAGTACTTC.

The table lists this clonotype with a few counts. This rearrangement joins TRBV7-2 to TRBJ2-7, with a possible D match to TRBD2 (5 bases). Per the germline V gene, CDR1 is SGHTA and CDR2 is FQGNSA. This CDR3 is 14 amino acids long. Trimming pared 5 bases from V and 5 bases from J, leaving 16 bases between. CDR3 nucleotide sequence: TGTGCCAGCAGCCCAAGAGGGCCTCCGCACGAGCAGTACTTC. Translating it yields CASSPRGPPHEQYF.

This clonotype showed up just a few times. The chain is built from TRBV4-1 and TRBJ1-5; D is unclear. Germline assignment: CDR1 MGHRA and CDR2 YSYEKL. V lost 1 base to trimming and J lost 3 bases, with 10 bases between them. The CDR3 is 15 amino acids. The CDR3 region has the DNA TGCGCCAGCAGCCAAGTGGTAGGGCCCAATCAGCCCCAGCATTTT. This sequence encodes CASSQVVGPNQPQHF.

The table lists this clonotype with many counts. The chain combines TRBV6-4 with TRBJ1-5; 8 bases are a match to TRBD1. The CDR3 contains 17 residues. The junction had 16 bases not matched to a gene; V was cut back by 6 bases and J by 6 bases. Germline V CDR1 and CDR2: MRHNA, SNTAGT. The CDR3: CASSVPPQGASFQPQHF. CDR3 sequence (DNA): TGTGCCAGCAGCGTGCCTCCCCAGGGGGCATCGTTTCAGCCCCAGCATTTT.

This clonotype was counted between two and nine times. The chain couples TRBV6-1 to TRBJ2-2; a possible D gene is TRBD2 (6 bases). The germline V gene encodes CDR1 MNHNS and CDR2 SASEGT. Trimming pared 3 bases from V and 6 bases from J, leaving 11 bases between. The CDR3 consists of 14 residues. The DNA for the CDR3 is TGTGCCAGCAGTGAGGGGTCGGGGGCCGGGGAGCTGTTTTTT. Translating gives CASSEGSGAGELFF.

This clonotype appeared many times. The chain uses TRBV7-9 and TRBJ2-1; 10 bases align to TRBD2. This CDR3 is 17 amino acids long. Trimming took 5 bases from V and 0 from J; bases not matched to a gene: 7. Looked up from germline, CDR1 is SEHNR and CDR2 is FQNEAQ (reference sequence). As DNA, the CDR3 is TGTGCCAGCAGCCCTTGGACTAGCGGCTCCTCCTACAATGAGCAGTTCTTC. Amino acid sequence: CASSPWTSGSSYNEQFF.

The chain employs TRBV6-2 or TRBV6-3 and TRBJ2-3; TRBD2 matches 8 bases. From germline, CDR1 is MNHEY and CDR2 SVGEGT. CDR3 length equals 14 residues. Trimming took 5 bases from V and 2 from J; bases not matched to a gene: 3. CDR3 amino acids: CASSSGGPTDTQYF. CDR3 nucleotide sequence: TGTGCCAGCAGTAGCGGGGGCCCCACAGATACGCAGTATTTT.

Only a few counts were recorded for this clonotype. The V call is TRBV4-1, the J call TRBJ1-5, with 7 bases matching TRBD1. The CDR3 totals 16 residues. V dropped 2 bases and J dropped 4; count of bases not matched to a gene: 8. Germline CDR1 reads MGHRA; CDR2 reads YSYEKL. The CDR3 loop is CASSQISDRLNQPQHF. The CDR3 DNA reads TGCGCCAGCAGCCAAATCTCGGACAGGCTAAATCAGCCCCAGCATTTT.

At least ten counts were recorded for this clonotype. The chain carries TRBV18 and TRBJ2-5, with 9 bases fitting TRBD2. The length of the CDR3 is 15 residues. J lost 1 base, V lost 1 base, and 1 base had no gene match. Germline V gene sequence: CDR1 KGHSH, CDR2 LQKENI. The CDR3 DNA reads as TGTGCCAGCTCACCACTAGCGGGGGCCCAAGAGACCCAGTACTTC. Protein sequence: CASSPLAGAQETQYF. Full variable domain (remainder filled in from reference TRBV18 and TRBJ2-5): NAGVMQNPRHLVRRRGQEARLRCSPMKGHSHVYWYRQLPEEGLKFMVYLQKENIIDESGMPKERFSAEFPKEGPSILRIQQVVRGDSAAYFCASSPLAGAQETQYFGPGTRLLVL.

This clonotype was seen ten or more times. J is TRBJ2-2 and V is TRBV6-6; D not resolved. V lost 1 base and J lost 5, with 5 bases in between. Germline V gene sequence: CDR1 MNHNY, CDR2 SVGAGI (reference sequence). The CDR3 contains 13 residues. The CDR3 DNA sequence: TGTGCCAGCAGTTACTTCGCAACCGGGGAGCTGTTTTTT. It encodes CASSYFATGELFF.

This clonotype was counted many times. The rearrangement uses TRBV6-1 and TRBJ2-7; D gene uncertain. The germline V and J ends were trimmed by 7 bases and 3 bases, with 7 bases remaining between them. Germline lookup yields CDR1 MNHNS and CDR2 SASEGT. This CDR3 contains 11 residues. The CDR3 DNA follows: TGTGCCAGCAAACAGAGCTACGAGCAGTACGTC. This gives the protein CASKQSYEQYV.

The V call is TRBV30, the J call TRBJ2-7, with D perhaps being TRBD1 or TRBD2 (5 bases each). The CDR3 totals 15 residues. Per germline, CDR1 GTSNPN and CDR2 SVGIG (reference sequence). V was cut by 0 bases and J by 7 bases, with 19 bases left in between. The CDR3 loop is CAWSVLGTDGWEQYF. In DNA, the CDR3 is TGTGCCTGGAGTGTACTGGGGACGGACGGATGGGAGCAGTACTTC.

Only a few counts were recorded for this clonotype. The genes are TRBV7-9 and TRBJ2-7; D is uncertain. V gave up 5 bases and J gave up 0 bases, with 14 bases separating them. This CDR3 contains 15 residues. Germline V gives CDR1 SEHNR, CDR2 FQNEAQ (reference sequence). CDR3: CASSPYPDISYEQYV. CDR3 nucleotides: TGTGCCAGCAGCCCCTACCCCGACATCTCCTACGAGCAGTACGTC.

This chain connects TRBV29-1 to TRBJ1-1; 10 nucleotides align to TRBD1. The length of the CDR3 is 14 residues. V gave up 8 bases and J gave up 1 base; unmatched junction bases: 7. Germline V gene sequence: CDR1 SQVTM, CDR2 ANQGSEA. CDR3 region: CSMTGGLGNTEAFF. The CDR3 nucleotides read TGCAGCATGACAGGGGGCTTAGGGAACACTGAAGCTTTCTTT.